This T cell receptor beta chain was identified during a study of beta chain features in type 1 diabetes. In the study overall: The samples had 90 million to 130 million sorted cells examined in all. Study-wide results and limits: The study found moderately but significantly shorter TCRB CDR3s in all four CD4+ subsets of Type 1 diabetes patients. Since sequencing was performed on cDNA, cells with high TCR expression could be over-represented.

TCRB transcripts that were expressed got sequenced, as all of the isolated RNA had been reverse transcribed. The protocol was immunoSEQ multiplex PCR, while the TCRdb copy is restricted to in-frame clones and leaves out a portion. The table records a few hundred thousand clones, roughly 13% of them present only once. The CDR3 runs to 14 residues. V was clipped by 2 bases and J by 2 bases, with 6 bases between them. Germline CDR1 and CDR2: SEHNR and FQNEAQ (reference sequence). Comment on this clone: Its target is not known.

A sort by CD45RO/CCR7/CD25/CD127/CD95/CD27 yielded CD4+ naive, central memory, regulatory and stem cell-like memory cells. The sample was naive CD4+ T cells from blood. The V call is TRBV7-9, the J call TRBJ2-2; a weak D match, TRBD2 (5 bases). This clonotype was sampled from a man aged 25 to 40 with type 1 diabetes. CDR3 nucleotide sequence: TGTGCCAGCAGCTTACGGGGAAACACCGGGGAGCTGTTTTTT. It specifies CASSLRGNTGELFF.